This TCR beta chain was observed in a study of OX40 agonist ivuxolimab in advanced cancers. Concerning this clone: Its antigen is still unknown. This sample also contains other DNA sequences that code for the same CDR3.

Clones were sequenced by immunoSEQ multiplex PCR, and TCRdb holds only the in-frame ones, with some missing. The sample has about 84,000 clones, more than 75% seen once. Points from the study as a whole: Partial responders receiving 0.1-3.0 mg/kg showed among the lowest clonal expansion. Expanded peripheral T cells had an undetermined antigen specificity. Among T cells, CD8+ cells averaged more expanded clones than CD4+ cells. Clonal expansion was seen in CD4+ and CD8+ blood T cells by week 6 at 0.1 to 3.0 mg/kg.

Trimming at V came to 6 bases and at J to 1 base, leaving 6 bases not matched to a gene. The CDR3 sequence is 15 residues long. The germline V gene has CDR1 KGHSH and CDR2 LQKENI. Sequences were derived from CD4+ or CD8+ T cells sorted from blood, sampled in a trial of the OX40 agonist ivuxolimab. This TCR was sampled from an adult with an advanced solid tumor such as melanoma, head and neck, liver or kidney cancer. This sequence joins TRBV18 and TRBJ2-3; 8 positions agree with TRBD1. The CDR3 DNA is TGTGCCAGCTCCCGACCGGGACAGGGCACAGATACGCAGTATTTT. This encodes CASSRPGQGTDTQYF.